This is a list of T cell receptor beta chains from one sample in a study of T cells in Graves' hyperthyroidism and ophthalmopathy. TCRdb fed the multiplex PCR reads into MiXCR, producing one record per CDR3 protein. The profile shows hundreds of thousands of distinct CDR3 sequences, more than 30% of them singletons. The sequenced sample was blood. The receptors come from a young man with Graves' hyperthyroidism. CDR3s include the opening cysteine and the closing phenylalanine or tryptophan. The D gene is left open where the match is weak. A row's size may be missing; if present it is once, few, many or a size class.

clone size	V gene	D gene	J gene	CDR3 protein	CDR3 DNA
NA	TRBV2	NA	TRBJ2-1	CASISNYNEQFF	TGTGCCAGCATTTCCAATTACAATGAGCAGTTCTTC
NA	TRBV5-8	NA	TRBJ1-4	CASSLTASEKLFF	TGTGCCAGCAGCTTGACGGCTTCTGAAAAACTGTTTTTT
many	TRBV10-3	NA	TRBJ2-5	CAISESRGEETQYF	TGTGCCATCAGTGAGTCAAGAGGGGAAGAGACCCAGTACTTC
many	TRBV2	NA	TRBJ1-5	CASSNRVDSSQPQHF	TGTGCCAGCTCCAACAGGGTTGACAGCTCTCAGCCCCAGCATTTT
NA	TRBV27	NA	TRBJ2-7	CASRSLSGGEQYF	TGTGCCAGCAGGTCCTTGTCTGGCGGCGAGCAGTACTTC
NA	TRBV7-2	TRBD1	TRBJ1-2	CASGSGTGANGYTF	TGTGCCAGCGGTTCCGGGACAGGGGCTAATGGCTACACCTTC
NA	TRBV29-1	NA	TRBJ1-2	CSLGDGYTF	TGCAGCCTCGGGGATGGCTACACCTTC
many	TRBV10-1	TRBD1	TRBJ1-6	CANPDRANSPLHF	TGCGCCAACCCGGACAGGGCAAATTCACCCCTCCACTTT
many	TRBV10-3	NA	TRBJ1-5	CAISDGGRGYQPQHF	TGTGCCATCAGTGACGGGGGGCGGGGATACCAGCCCCAGCATTTT
NA	TRBV10-3	NA	TRBJ1-5	CASSADFLGGNQPQHF	TGTGCCAGCAGTGCCGATTTCCTTGGGGGCAATCAGCCCCAGCATTTT
NA	TRBV10-1	NA	TRBJ1-5	CASLDRQGRKDQPQHF	TGCGCCAGCTTAGATAGGCAGGGGAGGAAGGATCAGCCCCAGCATTTT
NA	TRBV9	NA	TRBJ2-2	CASAGGGNTGELFF	TGTGCCAGCGCTGGAGGGGGGAACACCGGGGAGCTGTTTTTT
NA	TRBV12-3/TRBV12-4	NA	TRBJ1-5	CASSFLLPGESQPQHF	TGTGCCAGCAGTTTTTTGCTCCCCGGCGAGAGTCAGCCCCAGCATTTT
many	TRBV19	TRBD1	TRBJ2-5	CASSMAGGVETQYF	TGTGCCAGTAGTATGGCAGGGGGCGTTGAGACCCAGTACTTC
NA	TRBV29-1	TRBD1	TRBJ1-5	CSTTGLQPQHF	TGCAGCACGACAGGGTTGCAGCCCCAGCATTTT
NA	TRBV7-9	NA	TRBJ2-7	CASSQDNEYEQYF	TGTGCCAGCAGCCAAGATAATGAGTACGAGCAGTACTTC
many	TRBV12-3/TRBV12-4	NA	TRBJ1-5	CASSFSGEQPQHF	TGTGCCAGCAGTTTTTCCGGTGAGCAGCCCCAGCATTTT
NA	TRBV2	NA	TRBJ2-1	CASRDNEQFF	TGTGCCAGCAGGGACAATGAGCAGTTCTTC
NA	TRBV7-8	TRBD2	TRBJ2-7	CASSRGLAGGQSSYEQYF	TGTGCCAGCAGCCGCGGACTAGCGGGGGGGCAAAGCTCCTACGAGCAGTACTTC
many	TRBV20-1	NA	TRBJ2-7	CSARGVYEQYF	TGCAGTGCTAGGGGGGTTTACGAGCAGTACTTC
few	TRBV5-8	TRBD1	TRBJ1-3	CASSIRTGGSSGNTIYF	TGTGCCAGCAGCATCCGGACAGGGGGTAGCTCTGGAAACACCATATATTTT
once	TRBV7-9	TRBD1	TRBJ1-4	CASSFGRDSDGTNEKLFF	TGTGCCAGCAGCTTCGGGAGGGACAGCGATGGAACTAATGAAAAACTGTTTTTT
NA	TRBV10-3	TRBD2	TRBJ2-4	CAASGTKENIQYF	TGTGCCGCGAGCGGGACTAAGGAAAACATTCAGTACTTC
NA	TRBV12-3/TRBV12-4	NA	TRBJ2-5	CASSFGDSAGTQYF	TGTGCCAGCAGTTTCGGGGACTCTGCAGGGACCCAGTACTTC
few	TRBV11-2	NA	TRBJ1-3	CASSANIDSGNTIYF	TGTGCCAGCAGCGCGAACATCGACTCTGGAAACACCATATATTTT
many	TRBV2	TRBD2	TRBJ2-5	CASSKSGGETQYF	TGTGCCAGCAGTAAGAGCGGGGGGGAGACCCAGTACTTC
NA	TRBV20-1	NA	TRBJ2-7	CSAKTIFRDNIYEQYF	TGCAGTGCTAAGACCATTTTCCGGGACAACATCTACGAGCAGTACTTC
many	TRBV10-3	NA	TRBJ1-3	CAIKGAGINVDSGNTIYF	TGTGCCATCAAAGGTGCCGGGATAAACGTGGATAGTGGAAACACCATATATTTT
NA	TRBV2	NA	TRBJ1-5	CASSFGGRDQPQHF	TGTGCCAGCAGTTTCGGGGGACGGGATCAGCCCCAGCATTTT
once	TRBV6-1	NA	TRBJ1-3	CASSKQGGPGNTIYF	TGTGCCAGCAGCAAACAGGGAGGGCCTGGAAACACCATATATTTT
many	TRBV2	TRBD1	TRBJ1-2	CASETGAGGYTF	TGTGCCAGCGAGACAGGGGCGGGTGGCTACACCTTC
NA	TRBV7-9	TRBD1	TRBJ1-2	CAGADRGGANYDYTF	TGTGCCGGCGCCGACAGGGGGGGAGCTAACTATGACTACACCTTC
NA	TRBV2	NA	TRBJ1-2	CASSDGGLYGYTF	TGTGCCAGCAGCGACGGGGGGCTCTATGGCTACACCTTC
once	TRBV2	TRBD1	TRBJ2-3	CASRDRGRSGTDTQYF	TGTGCCAGCCGGGACAGGGGGCGATCGGGCACAGATACGCAGTATTTT
few	TRBV19	NA	TRBJ1-1	CASSPGGARNTEAFF	TGTGCCAGTAGTCCCGGGGGAGCCCGGAACACTGAAGCTTTCTTT
NA	TRBV20-1	NA	TRBJ1-1	CSALPGGTEAFF	TGCAGTGCCCTGCCGGGAGGCACTGAAGCTTTCTTT
few	TRBV7-9	NA	TRBJ2-7	CASSSYIGSPSYEQYF	TGTGCCAGCAGCTCCTACATCGGGTCCCCCTCCTACGAGCAGTACTTC
NA	TRBV29-1	NA	TRBJ2-7	CSVGWGRAYEQYF	TGCAGCGTTGGTTGGGGCAGGGCCTACGAGCAGTACTTC
few	TRBV5-1	NA	TRBJ2-7	CASRDGGSHEQYF	TGCGCCAGCCGGGACGGCGGGTCTCACGAGCAGTACTTC
many	TRBV10-3	NA	TRBJ1-5	CATEDSNQPQHF	TGTGCCACCGAGGATAGCAATCAGCCCCAGCATTTT
NA	TRBV29-1	NA	TRBJ1-5	CSLGLDSNQPQHF	TGCAGCCTAGGACTTGATAGCAATCAGCCCCAGCATTTT
NA	TRBV4-2	TRBD1	TRBJ2-7	CASSQEATGGYEQYF	TGTGCCAGCAGCCAAGAGGCCACAGGGGGGTACGAGCAGTACTTC
many	TRBV15	TRBD1	TRBJ1-1	CATSNIQGAEAFF	TGTGCCACCAGCAACATACAGGGGGCTGAAGCTTTCTTT
few	TRBV7-2	NA	TRBJ2-7	CASSLNGDYEQYF	TGTGCCAGCAGCTTAAACGGAGACTACGAGCAGTACTTC
few	TRBV7-8	NA	TRBJ2-2	CASSTRDTTNTGELFF	TGTGCCAGCAGCACCCGGGACACCACGAACACCGGGGAGCTGTTTTTT
many	TRBV2	NA	TRBJ1-1	CATRRAVVLSEAFF	TGTGCCACCCGCAGGGCCGTAGTCTTATCTGAAGCTTTCTTT
NA	TRBV19	TRBD2	TRBJ2-5	CASSPEREVWETQYF	TGTGCCAGTAGCCCCGAGCGGGAGGTGTGGGAGACCCAGTACTTC
NA	TRBV7-8	NA	TRBJ2-5	CASSAWEVAEETQYF	TGTGCCAGCAGCGCATGGGAAGTGGCGGAAGAGACCCAGTACTTC
NA	TRBV11-2	TRBD1	TRBJ2-7	CASSSSGTDSYEQYF	TGTGCCAGCAGCTCCTCCGGGACAGATTCCTACGAGCAGTACTTC
NA	TRBV4-3	TRBD2	TRBJ2-5	CASSQEGGRPTETQYF	TGCGCCAGCAGCCAAGAAGGCGGGAGGCCTACAGAGACCCAGTACTTC
NA	TRBV9	TRBD1	TRBJ1-4	CASSPTGTGRNEKLFF	TGTGCCAGCAGCCCGACAGGGACAGGGCGTAATGAAAAACTGTTTTTT
many	TRBV25-1	NA	TRBJ1-4	CASSEIPYEKLFF	TGTGCCAGCAGTGAAATCCCCTATGAAAAACTGTTTTTT
NA	TRBV13	NA	TRBJ2-7	CASSSGINYEQYF	TGTGCCAGCAGCTCCGGGATAAACTACGAGCAGTACTTC
NA	TRBV11-1	NA	TRBJ2-7	CAVQGSPTYEQYF	TGTGCGGTACAGGGTTCCCCCACCTACGAGCAGTACTTC
NA	TRBV12-3/TRBV12-4	NA	TRBJ2-2	CASFRTLGSGELFF	TGTGCCAGCTTCAGGACGCTGGGTTCCGGGGAGCTGTTTTTT
many	TRBV2	TRBD1	TRBJ1-4	CASSVPQGIEKLFF	TGTGCCAGCAGTGTACCACAGGGGATCGAAAAACTGTTTTTT
few	TRBV9	TRBD1	TRBJ2-5	CASSSRTGDASETQYF	TGTGCCAGCAGCTCGAGGACAGGGGATGCTTCAGAGACCCAGTACTTC
many	TRBV10-2	TRBD1	TRBJ1-5	CASSEQGQPQHF	TGCGCCAGCAGTGAACAGGGGCAGCCCCAGCATTTT
NA	TRBV12-3/TRBV12-4	TRBD2	TRBJ2-5	CASSLGLARAGETQYF	TGTGCCAGCAGTTTGGGACTAGCTCGCGCCGGGGAGACCCAGTACTTC